This T cell receptor beta chain was retrieved from a study of control samples from healthy donors and cancer patients. This clone was counted a few times. This table comes from immunoSEQ multiplex PCR, and its TCRdb copy is limited to in-frame clones, with some not included. The data show about 130,000 clones, with roughly 90% seen just once and 2% to 3% held by the top ten. The V and J ends lost 6 bases and 10 bases respectively, with 22 bases between them. The CDR3 runs to 14 residues. Germline-derived CDR1 and CDR2 are SQVTM and ANQGSEA. The sample taken for sequencing was blood. This sequence joins TRBV29-1 and TRBJ2-1, with D maybe TRBD1 (6 bases). The sequence came from a man aged 40-55 years in good health. The CDR3 loop is CSVPWSGHRLEQFF. For the CDR3, the DNA is TGCAGCGTGCCCTGGTCGGGACACCGGCTCGAGCAGTTCTTC.